The entry below describes one TCR beta chain. Its antigen is still unknown. One entry per CDR3 protein results from TCRdb running MiXCR on the RT-PCR reads. The table has roughly 520,000 distinct CDR3 sequences, around 25% seen once; the top ten hold under 2.5%. These data originate in a study of response to subunit inactivated influenza vaccine. Study-wide results and caveats: Each seasonal flu vaccination may recruit only limited new T cells, authors suggested.

The V end lost 1 base, the J end lost 2 bases, and 5 bases lay between the germline ends. This CDR3 region has 13 residues. This receptor was taken from a man aged 45-60 years who received an inactivated influenza vaccine. Specimen: CD4+ T cells sorted from PBMCs, collected more than 4 days after vaccination. This sequence joins TRBV12-3 or TRBV12-4 and TRBJ1-1, with D uncertain. CDR3 DNA: TGTGCCAGCAGTTTAGTGAGCAACACTGAAGCTTTCTTT. Translation gives CASSLVSNTEAFF.